What follows is one TCR beta chain and its context. Authors' data handling: Amplification of reference gene primers provided the estimated nucleated cell counts. The repertoire was sequenced with immunoSEQ multiplex PCR; TCRdb's copy has only in-frame clones and lacks some. V, J and clone size reflect that table, while D and trimming were determined from the DNA. The table includes around 59,000 clones, 70% to 75% detected once. These data come from a study of blood T cell repertoires in COVID-19. V was clipped by 6 bases and J by 2 bases; unmatched bases: 10. This CDR3 is 19 amino acids long. Germline V gives CDR1 MNHEY, CDR2 SMNVEV (reference sequence).

Sequenced: peripheral blood. The clonotype comes from a woman between 45 and 60 years old with active or convalescent COVID-19. This sequence joins TRBV27 and TRBJ2-6; 13 bases fit TRBD2. CDR3 loop: CASRQTWGLAGPGANVLTF. DNA of the CDR3: TGTGCCAGCAGACAGACTTGGGGACTAGCGGGACCTGGGGCCAACGTCCTGACTTTC.